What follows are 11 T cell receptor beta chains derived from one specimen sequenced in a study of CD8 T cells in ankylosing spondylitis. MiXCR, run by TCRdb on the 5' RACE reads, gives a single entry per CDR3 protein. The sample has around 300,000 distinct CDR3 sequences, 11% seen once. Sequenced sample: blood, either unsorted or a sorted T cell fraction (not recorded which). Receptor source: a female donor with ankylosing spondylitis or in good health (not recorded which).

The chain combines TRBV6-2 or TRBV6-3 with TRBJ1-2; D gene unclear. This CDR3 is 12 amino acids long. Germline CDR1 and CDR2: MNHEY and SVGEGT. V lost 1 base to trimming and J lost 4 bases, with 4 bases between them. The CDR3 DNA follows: TGTGCCAGCAGTTACTTATCCTATGGCTACACCTTC. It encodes CASSYLSYGYTF.

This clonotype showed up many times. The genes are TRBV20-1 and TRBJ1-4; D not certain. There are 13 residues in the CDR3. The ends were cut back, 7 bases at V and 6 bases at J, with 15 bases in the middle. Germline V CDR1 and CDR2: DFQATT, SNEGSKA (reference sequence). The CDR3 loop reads CSGDRSDDEKLFF. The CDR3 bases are TGCAGTGGAGATCGCTCCGACGATGAAAAACTGTTTTTT.

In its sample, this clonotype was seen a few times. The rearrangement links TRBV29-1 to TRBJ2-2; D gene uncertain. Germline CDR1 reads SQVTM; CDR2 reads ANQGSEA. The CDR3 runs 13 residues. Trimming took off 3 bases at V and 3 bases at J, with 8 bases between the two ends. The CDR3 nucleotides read TGCAGCGTTGAGAACAGCTACACCGGGGAGCTGTTTTTT. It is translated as CSVENSYTGELFF.

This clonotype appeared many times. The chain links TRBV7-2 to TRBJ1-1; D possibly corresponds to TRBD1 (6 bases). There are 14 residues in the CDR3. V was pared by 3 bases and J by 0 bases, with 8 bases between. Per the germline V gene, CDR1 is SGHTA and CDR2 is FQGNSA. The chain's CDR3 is CASSFWGLNTEAFF. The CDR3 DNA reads TGTGCCAGCAGCTTCTGGGGGCTGAACACTGAAGCTTTCTTT. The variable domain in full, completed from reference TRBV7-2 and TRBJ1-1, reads GAGVSQSPSNKVTEKGKDVELRCDPISGHTALYWYRQSLGQGLEFLIYFQGNSAPDKSGLPSDRFSAERTGGSVSTLTIQRTQQEDSAVYLCASSFWGLNTEAFFGQGTRLTVV.

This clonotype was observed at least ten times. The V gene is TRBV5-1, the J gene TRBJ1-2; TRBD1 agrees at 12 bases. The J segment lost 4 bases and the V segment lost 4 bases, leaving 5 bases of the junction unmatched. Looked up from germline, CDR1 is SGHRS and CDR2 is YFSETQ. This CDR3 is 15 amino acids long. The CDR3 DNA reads TGCGCCAGCAGCATCGGGACAGGGGGCAGCTATGGCTACACCTTC. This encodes CASSIGTGGSYGYTF.

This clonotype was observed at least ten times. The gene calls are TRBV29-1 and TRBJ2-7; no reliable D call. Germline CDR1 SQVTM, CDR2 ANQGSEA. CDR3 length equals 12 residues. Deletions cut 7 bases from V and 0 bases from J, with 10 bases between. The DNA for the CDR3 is TGCAGCGGTGCCTTGAGCTCCTACGAGCAGTACTTC. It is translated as CSGALSSYEQYF.

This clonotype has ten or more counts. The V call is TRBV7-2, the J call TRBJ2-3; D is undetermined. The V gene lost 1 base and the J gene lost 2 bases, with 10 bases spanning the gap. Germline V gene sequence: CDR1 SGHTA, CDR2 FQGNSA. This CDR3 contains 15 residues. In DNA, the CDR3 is TGTGCCAGCAGCTTAGATGGCTACCTCACAGATACGCAGTATTTT. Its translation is CASSLDGYLTDTQYF.

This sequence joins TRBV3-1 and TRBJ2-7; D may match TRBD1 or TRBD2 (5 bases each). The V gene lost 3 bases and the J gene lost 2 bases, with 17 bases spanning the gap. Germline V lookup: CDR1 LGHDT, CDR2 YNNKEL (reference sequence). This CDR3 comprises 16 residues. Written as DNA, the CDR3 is TGTGCCAGCAGCCAGGCCGGGACCCTTCCTACCTACGAGCAGTACTTC. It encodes CASSQAGTLPTYEQYF.

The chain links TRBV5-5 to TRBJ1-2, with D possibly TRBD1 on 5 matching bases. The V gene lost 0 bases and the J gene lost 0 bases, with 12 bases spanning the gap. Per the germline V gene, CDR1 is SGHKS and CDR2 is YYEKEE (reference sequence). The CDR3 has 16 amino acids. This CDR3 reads CASSLGIRAANYGYTF. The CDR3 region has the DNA TGTGCCAGCAGCTTGGGAATCAGGGCCGCTAACTATGGCTACACCTTC.

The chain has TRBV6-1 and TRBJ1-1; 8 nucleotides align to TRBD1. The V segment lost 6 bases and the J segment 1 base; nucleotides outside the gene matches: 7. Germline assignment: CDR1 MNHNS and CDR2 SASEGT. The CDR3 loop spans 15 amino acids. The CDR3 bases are TGTGCCAGCAGGGGGACAGGAGATTCGAACACTGAAGCTTTCTTT. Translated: CASRGTGDSNTEAFF.

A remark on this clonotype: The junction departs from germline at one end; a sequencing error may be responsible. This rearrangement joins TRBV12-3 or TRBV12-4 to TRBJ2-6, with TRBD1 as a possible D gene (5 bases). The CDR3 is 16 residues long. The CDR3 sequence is CASSLEGSPGANILTF. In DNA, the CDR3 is TGTGCCAGCAGTTTAGAAGGGTCCCCTGGGGCCAACATCCTGACTTTC.